This TCR beta chain was recovered during a study of control samples from healthy donors and cancer patients (dated by TCRdb to 2019 to 2021). About this clone: Its antigen target is currently unknown. The record has no base qualities; no much larger clone is one base away.

Libraries were made using the immunoSEQ multiplex PCR assay. This immuneACCESS table, as held by TCRdb, lists in-frame sequences with V and J called but not all clones. Of the missing ones, under half trace to an unresolved V gene in checked studies; the others have no known cause. The sample table holds about 130,000 clones, of which 85% to 95% were seen once. The ten largest make up approximately 0.58% of the sample. Relative to germline, V is 3 bases shorter and J is 3 bases shorter, with 7 bases between their ends. CDR1 and CDR2 are read off the germline V gene as SNHLY and FYNNEI. From the cysteine through the phenylalanine, the CDR3 covers 13 amino acids. Left in the record is the CDR3 DNA by itself, 39 bases read in frame from the first base.

The chain was built from TRBV2 and TRBJ2-3; no D segment can be confidently identified. Material: PBMCs. The sequence was collected from a man older than 75 with head and neck cancer. The CDR3 here reads CASSDFQTDTQYF. The nucleotides are TGTGCCAGCAGTGACTTCCAGACAGATACGCAGTATTTT.